This TCR beta chain derives from a study of blood T cell repertoires in COVID-19. With V trimmed by 3 bases and J by 0 bases, 5 bases remained unmatched. CDR3 length: 16 residues. Germline V CDR1 and CDR2: LGHNA, YSLEER. Measured with immunoSEQ multiplex PCR; TCRdb has only the in-frame clones, and not every one. The sample holds some 150,000 clones, just under 85% seen once. The material sequenced was peripheral blood. The TCR sequence derives from a man between 35 and 55 years old who had recovered from COVID-19. This chain uses TRBV4-3 with TRBJ2-3, with TRBD1 identical over 8 bases. This CDR3 is CASSQNGQGSTDTQYF. The CDR3 DNA reads as TGCGCCAGCAGCCAGAACGGACAGGGAAGCACAGATACGCAGTATTTT.